The 6 T cell receptor beta chains below all came from one sample that was sequenced in a study of beta chain features in type 1 diabetes. The antigens of these receptors remain unknown. The sequenced template was cDNA made from the entire isolated RNA. TCRdb keeps only in-frame clones here, not all; method: immunoSEQ multiplex PCR. Of around 100,000 clones listed, 25% to 30% are singletons. Study-level findings and limits: TCRB CDR3s from Type 1 diabetes patients were moderately but significantly shorter in all four CD4+ subsets.

The sample consisted of central memory CD4+ T cells from blood. The receptors come from a woman aged 18-29 years with type 1 diabetes.

The rearrangement uses TRBV14 and TRBJ2-3, with D unclear. Trimming took 4 bases from V and 5 from J, leaving 4 bases between them. Germline loops: CDR1 SGHDN, CDR2 FVKESK. The CDR3 sequence is 11 residues long. This CDR3 is CASSLKDTQYF. CDR3 sequence (DNA): TGTGCCAGCAGCCTTAAAGATACGCAGTATTTT.

The chain is built from TRBV7-9 and TRBJ1-1, with unresolved D. The CDR3 covers 13 residues. The germline V gene has CDR1 SEHNR and CDR2 FQNEAQ (reference sequence). Trimming removed 5 bases at V and 1 base at J, with 8 bases between. The CDR3: CASSVQRNTEAFF. CDR3 sequence (DNA): TGTGCCAGCAGCGTACAAAGGAACACTGAAGCTTTCTTT.

This rearrangement joins TRBV10-1 to TRBJ1-4; the match to TRBD1 covers 8 bases. Unmatched junction bases numbered 4, after V lost 2 bases and J lost 8 bases. CDR3 length: 14 residues. Per germline, CDR1 WNHNN and CDR2 SYGVQD (reference sequence). The chain's CDR3 is CASSEGQGGEKLFF. The CDR3 bases are TGCGCCAGCAGTGAGGGACAGGGAGGCGAAAAACTGTTTTTT.

This clone was counted a few times. The rearrangement links TRBV19 to TRBJ2-3; 8 bases fit TRBD1. The CDR3 is 15 residues long. Trimming took 5 bases from V and 2 from J; bases not matched to a gene: 6. Germline V gene data show CDR1 as LNHDA and CDR2 as SQIVND (reference sequence). The CDR3: CASSGRTGNTDTQYF. The CDR3, as DNA: TGTGCCAGTAGTGGACGGACAGGGAACACAGATACGCAGTATTTT.

This chain uses TRBV7-2 with TRBJ2-1, with D possibly matching TRBD2 (6 bases). V lost 1 base, J lost 9 bases, and 10 bases lay in between. The CDR3 is made up of 13 amino acids. CDR1 is SGHTA, CDR2 FQGNSA, per germline. The CDR3 DNA reads as TGTGCCAGCAGCTTAGTTATGGGAGGTGAGCAGTTCTTC. Amino acid sequence: CASSLVMGGEQFF.

This clone turned up a few times. V gene TRBV28 combines with J gene TRBJ1-1; TRBD1 matches 11 bases. Trimming cost V 8 bases and J 5 bases; bases outside gene matches: 10. CDR3 length equals 15 residues. Germline V CDR1 and CDR2: MDHEN, SYDVKM. The CDR3 nucleotides read TGTGCCAGCTCCCCGCTCCGGGACAGGGGGACTGAAGCTTTCTTT. It is translated as CASSPLRDRGTEAFF.